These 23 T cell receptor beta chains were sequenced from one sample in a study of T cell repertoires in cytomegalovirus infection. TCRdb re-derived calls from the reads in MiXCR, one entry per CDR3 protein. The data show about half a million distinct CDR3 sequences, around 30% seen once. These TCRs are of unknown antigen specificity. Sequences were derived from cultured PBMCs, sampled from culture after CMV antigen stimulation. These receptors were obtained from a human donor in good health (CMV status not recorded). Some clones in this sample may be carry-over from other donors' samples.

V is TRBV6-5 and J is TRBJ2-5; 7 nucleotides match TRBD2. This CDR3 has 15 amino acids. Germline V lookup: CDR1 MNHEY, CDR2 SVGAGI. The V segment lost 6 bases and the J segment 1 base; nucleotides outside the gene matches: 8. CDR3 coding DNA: TGTGCCAGCAGACTCGCGGGAGCGGCCCAAGAGACCCAGTACTTC. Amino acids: CASRLAGAAQETQYF.

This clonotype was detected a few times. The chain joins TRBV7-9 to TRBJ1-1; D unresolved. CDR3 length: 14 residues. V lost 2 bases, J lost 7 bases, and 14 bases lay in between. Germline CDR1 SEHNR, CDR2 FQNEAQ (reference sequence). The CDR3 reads CASSLLPGLLEAFF. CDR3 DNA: TGTGCCAGCAGCTTATTACCGGGTCTCCTTGAAGCTTTCTTT.

CDR3 protein: CASSFLGEYTEAFF. CDR3 DNA sequence: TGTGCCAGCAGCTTTTTGGGGGAATACACTGAAGCTTTCTTT. The V and J genes are TRBV5-4 and TRBJ1-1; D may be TRBD1 (5 bases). Germline V gene sequence: CDR1 SGHNT, CDR2 YYREEE (reference sequence). Trimming took 2 bases from V and 3 from J, leaving 11 bases between them. The CDR3 runs to 14 residues.

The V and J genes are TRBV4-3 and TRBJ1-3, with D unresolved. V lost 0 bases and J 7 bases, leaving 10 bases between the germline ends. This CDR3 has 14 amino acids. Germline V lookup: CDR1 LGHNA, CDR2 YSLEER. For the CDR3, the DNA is TGCGCCAGCAGCCAAGATAGTACCGGGAACACCATATATTTT. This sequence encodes CASSQDSTGNTIYF.

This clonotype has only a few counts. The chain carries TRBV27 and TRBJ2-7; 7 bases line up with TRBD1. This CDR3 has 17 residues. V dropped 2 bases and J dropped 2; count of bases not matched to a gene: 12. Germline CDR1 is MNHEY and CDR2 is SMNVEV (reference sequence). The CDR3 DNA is TGTGCCAGCAGTTTAAAGCTACGGGACAGTTCACCCTACGAGCAGTACGTC. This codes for CASSLKLRDSSPYEQYV.

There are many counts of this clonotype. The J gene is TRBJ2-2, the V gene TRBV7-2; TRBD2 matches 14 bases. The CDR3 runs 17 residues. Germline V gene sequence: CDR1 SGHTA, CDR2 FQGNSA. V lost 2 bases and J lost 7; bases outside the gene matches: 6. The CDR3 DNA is TGTGCCAGCAGCTTACGACTAGCGGGAGGGCCGAACGGGGAGCTGTTTTTT. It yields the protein CASSLRLAGGPNGELFF. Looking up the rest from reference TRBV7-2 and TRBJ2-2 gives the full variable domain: GAGVSQSPSNKVTEKGKDVELRCDPISGHTALYWYRQSLGQGLEFLIYFQGNSAPDKSGLPSDRFSAERTGGSVSTLTIQRTQQEDSAVYLCASSLRLAGGPNGELFFGEGSRLTVL.

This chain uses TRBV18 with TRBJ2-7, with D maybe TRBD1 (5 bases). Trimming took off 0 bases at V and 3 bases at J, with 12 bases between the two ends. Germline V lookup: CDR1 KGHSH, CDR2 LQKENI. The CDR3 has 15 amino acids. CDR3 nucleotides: TGTGCCAGCTCACCACCGGGCAGGGAAGGCTACGAGCAGTACTTC. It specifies CASSPPGREGYEQYF.

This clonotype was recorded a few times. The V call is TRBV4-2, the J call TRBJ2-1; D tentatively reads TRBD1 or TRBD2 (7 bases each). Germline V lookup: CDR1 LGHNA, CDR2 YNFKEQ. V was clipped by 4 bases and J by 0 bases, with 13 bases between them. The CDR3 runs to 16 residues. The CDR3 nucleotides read TGTGCCAGCAGCCGCAGGGGGGACTACTCCTACAATGAGCAGTTCTTC. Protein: CASSRRGDYSYNEQFF.

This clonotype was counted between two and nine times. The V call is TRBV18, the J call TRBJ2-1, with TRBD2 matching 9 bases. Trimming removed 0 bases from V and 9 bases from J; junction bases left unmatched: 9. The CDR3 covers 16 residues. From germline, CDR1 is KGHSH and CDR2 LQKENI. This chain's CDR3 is CASSPPASGNEGEQFF. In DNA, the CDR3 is TGTGCCAGCTCACCACCGGCTAGCGGGAACGAAGGTGAGCAGTTCTTC.

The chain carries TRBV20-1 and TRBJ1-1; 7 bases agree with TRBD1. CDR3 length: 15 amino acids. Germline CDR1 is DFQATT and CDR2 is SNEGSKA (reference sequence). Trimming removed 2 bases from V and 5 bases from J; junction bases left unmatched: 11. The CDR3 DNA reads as TGCAGTGCTAGAAACTCGGGACAGTCTGGGACTGAAGCTTTCTTT. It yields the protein CSARNSGQSGTEAFF.

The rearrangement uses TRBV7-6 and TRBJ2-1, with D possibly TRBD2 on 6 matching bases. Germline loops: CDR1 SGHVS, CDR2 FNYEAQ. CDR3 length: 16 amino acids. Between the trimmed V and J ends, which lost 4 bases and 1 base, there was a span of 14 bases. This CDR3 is CASSSPRAGSYNEQFF. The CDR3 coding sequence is TGTGCCAGCAGCTCCCCCCGGGCGGGATCCTACAATGAGCAGTTCTTC.

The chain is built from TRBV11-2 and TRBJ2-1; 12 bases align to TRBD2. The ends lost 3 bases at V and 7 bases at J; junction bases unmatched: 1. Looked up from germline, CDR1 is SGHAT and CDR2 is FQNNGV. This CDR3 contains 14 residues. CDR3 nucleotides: TGTGCCAGCAGCTTTCTAGCGGGAGGGAATGAGCAGTTCTTC. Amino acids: CASSFLAGGNEQFF.

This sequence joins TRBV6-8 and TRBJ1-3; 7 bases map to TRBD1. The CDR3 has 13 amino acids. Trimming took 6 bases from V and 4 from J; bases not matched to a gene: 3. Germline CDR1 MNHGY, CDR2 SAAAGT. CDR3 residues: CASRVTGGNTIYF. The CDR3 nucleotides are TGTGCCAGCAGGGTGACAGGGGGAAACACCATATATTTT.

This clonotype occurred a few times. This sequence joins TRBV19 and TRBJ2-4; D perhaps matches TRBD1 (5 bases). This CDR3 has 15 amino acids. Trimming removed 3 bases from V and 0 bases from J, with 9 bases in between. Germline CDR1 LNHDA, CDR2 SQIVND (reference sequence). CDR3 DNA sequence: TGTGCCAGTAGTATTAGCCAGGGAGCCAAAAACATTCAGTACTTC. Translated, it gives CASSISQGAKNIQYF.

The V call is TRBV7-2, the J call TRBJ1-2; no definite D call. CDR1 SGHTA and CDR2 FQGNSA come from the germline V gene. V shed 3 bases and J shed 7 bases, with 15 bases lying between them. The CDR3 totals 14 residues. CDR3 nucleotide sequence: TGTGCCAGCAGCTTTAACCCGATCAGCGGTGGCTACACCTTC. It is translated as CASSFNPISGGYTF.

As DNA, the CDR3 is TGTGCCACCAGCAGAGTTCTAGCGGGAGTCTACGAGCAGTACTTC. Translation gives CATSRVLAGVYEQYF. V gene TRBV15 combines with J gene TRBJ2-7; 10 bases are shared with TRBD2. Trimming cost V 1 base and J 3 bases; bases outside gene matches: 3. There are 15 residues in the CDR3. The V gene's germline CDR1 is LNHNV and CDR2 YYDKDF (reference sequence).

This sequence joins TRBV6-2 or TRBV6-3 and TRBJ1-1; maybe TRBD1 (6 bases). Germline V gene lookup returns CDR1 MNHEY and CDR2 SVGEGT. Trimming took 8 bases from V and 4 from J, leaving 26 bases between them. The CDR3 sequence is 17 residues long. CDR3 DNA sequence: TGTGCCAGCTGTGTCGGCGGGGGGCGGGTGGCGACCACTGAAGCTTTCTTT. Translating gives CASCVGGGRVATTEAFF.

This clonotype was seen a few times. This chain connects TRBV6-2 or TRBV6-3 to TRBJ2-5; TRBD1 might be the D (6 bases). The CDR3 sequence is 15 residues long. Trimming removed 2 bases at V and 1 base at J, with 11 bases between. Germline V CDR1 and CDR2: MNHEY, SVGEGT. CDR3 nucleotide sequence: TGTGCCAGCAGTTACGATGGGGGCCGCCAAGAGACCCAGTACTTC. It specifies CASSYDGGRQETQYF.

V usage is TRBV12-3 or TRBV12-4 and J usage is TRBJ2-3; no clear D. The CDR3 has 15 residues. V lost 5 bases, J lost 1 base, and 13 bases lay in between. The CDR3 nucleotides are TGTGCCAGCAGTGCACCCGGCCTGGGCACAGATACGCAGTATTTT. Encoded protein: CASSAPGLGTDTQYF.

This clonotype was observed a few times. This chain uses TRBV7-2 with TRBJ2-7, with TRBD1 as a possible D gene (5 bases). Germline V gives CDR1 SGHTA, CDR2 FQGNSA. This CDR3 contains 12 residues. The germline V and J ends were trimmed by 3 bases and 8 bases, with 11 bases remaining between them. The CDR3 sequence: CASSLQGIKQYF. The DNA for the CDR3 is TGTGCCAGCAGCTTGCAGGGCATAAAGCAGTACTTC.

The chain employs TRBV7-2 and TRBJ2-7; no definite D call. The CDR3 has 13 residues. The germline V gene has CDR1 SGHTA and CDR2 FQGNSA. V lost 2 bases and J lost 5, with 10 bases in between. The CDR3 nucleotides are TGTGCCAGCAGCTTAATTTCTTCCGACGAGCAGTACTTC. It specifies CASSLISSDEQYF.

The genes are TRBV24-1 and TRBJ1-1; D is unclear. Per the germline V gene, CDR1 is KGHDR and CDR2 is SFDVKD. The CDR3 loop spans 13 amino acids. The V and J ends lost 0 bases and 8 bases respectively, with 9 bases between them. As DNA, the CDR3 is TGTGCCACCAGTGATTTGGCGACGGGCGAAGCTTTCTTT. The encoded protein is CATSDLATGEAFF.

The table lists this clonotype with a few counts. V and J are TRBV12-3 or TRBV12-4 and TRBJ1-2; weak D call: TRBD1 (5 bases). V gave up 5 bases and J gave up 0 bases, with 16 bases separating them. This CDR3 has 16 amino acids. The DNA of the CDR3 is TGTGCCAGCAGTGGGGCGATAGGGCGGGCTAACTATGGCTACACCTTC. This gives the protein CASSGAIGRANYGYTF.